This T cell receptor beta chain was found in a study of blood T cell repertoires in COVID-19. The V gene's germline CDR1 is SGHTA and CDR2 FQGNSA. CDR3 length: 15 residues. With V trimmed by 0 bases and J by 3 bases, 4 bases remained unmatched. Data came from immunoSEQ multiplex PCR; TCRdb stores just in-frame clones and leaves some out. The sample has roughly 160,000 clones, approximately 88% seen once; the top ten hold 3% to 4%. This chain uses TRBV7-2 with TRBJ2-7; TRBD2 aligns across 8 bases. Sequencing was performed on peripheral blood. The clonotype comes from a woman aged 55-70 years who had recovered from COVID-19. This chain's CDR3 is CASSLAPGGLYEQYF. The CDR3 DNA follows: TGTGCCAGCAGCTTAGCCCCGGGGGGGCTCTACGAGCAGTACTTC.